The 32 T cell receptor beta chains below come from one sample, sequenced in a study of Graves' ophthalmopathy and Graves' hyperthyroidism. Amplified material comprised TCR beta CDR3 regions derived from RNA transcripts. First-round RT-PCR with HTBI primers preceded a second-round multiplex PCR. TCRdb independently ran MiXCR on the multiplex PCR reads; one entry per CDR3 protein. The sample yields almost 750,000 distinct CDR3 sequences, 40% seen once. Sequencing was performed on peripheral blood. These receptors all stem from an adult man with Graves' ophthalmopathy.

This clonotype was seen repeatedly, ten times or more. This chain joins TRBV25-1 and TRBJ1-2, with 8 bases identical to TRBD1. This CDR3 comprises 14 residues. The J segment lost 5 bases and the V segment lost 6 bases, leaving 8 bases of the junction unmatched. Looked up from germline, CDR1 is MGHDK and CDR2 is SYGVNS. This CDR3 is CASREKGQGYGYTF. As DNA, the CDR3 is TGTGCCAGCAGGGAAAAAGGACAGGGTTATGGCTACACCTTC.

This clonotype was seen at least ten times. The V and J genes are TRBV10-3 and TRBJ1-1, with TRBD1 matching over 8 bases. The CDR3 has 13 residues. Germline V lookup: CDR1 ENHRY, CDR2 SYGVKD. With V trimmed by 9 bases and J by 1 base, 4 bases remained unmatched. As DNA, the CDR3 is TGTGCCATGGGGGACAGGCCGAACACTGAAGCTTTCTTT. It translates to CAMGDRPNTEAFF.

This clonotype has a handful of counts. The chain is built from TRBV5-1 and TRBJ2-7, with D unresolved. V was shortened by 0 bases and J by 7 bases, with 11 bases between the two germline ends. The CDR3 loop spans 13 amino acids. Germline V gene lookup returns CDR1 SGHRS and CDR2 YFSETQ. The CDR3 bases are TGCGCCAGCAGCTTGGCGTCCAGACCGGAGCAGTACTTC. Its protein product is CASSLASRPEQYF.

The CDR3 sequence: CSAIGGDGYTF. The CDR3 nucleotides are TGCAGCGCGATCGGGGGGGATGGCTACACCTTC. The chain joins TRBV29-1 to TRBJ1-2; perhaps TRBD1 as D (5 bases). Between the trimmed V and J ends, which lost 7 bases and 6 bases, there was a span of 12 bases. Per the germline V gene, CDR1 is SQVTM and CDR2 is ANQGSEA. There are 11 residues in the CDR3.

This chain connects TRBV29-1 to TRBJ1-4; the match to TRBD1 covers 9 bases. This CDR3 is built from 14 residues. In germline, CDR1 is SQVTM, CDR2 ANQGSEA. Unmatched junction bases numbered 10, after V lost 6 bases and J lost 8 bases. The DNA for the CDR3 is TGCAGCGTCACAAGAGGGACAGGGTTGGAAAAACTGTTTTTT. Its translation is CSVTRGTGLEKLFF.

This clonotype has more than one count but fewer than ten. The genes are TRBV7-2 and TRBJ2-3, with D unclear. Germline V gene sequence: CDR1 SGHTA, CDR2 FQGNSA. CDR3 size: 15 residues. The ends were cut back, 3 bases at V and 0 bases at J, with 10 bases in the middle. DNA for the CDR3: TGTGCCAGCAGCTTGGGCTACCTTAGCACAGATACGCAGTATTTT. Amino acids: CASSLGYLSTDTQYF.

This sequence joins TRBV20-1 and TRBJ1-5; 8 positions match TRBD1. Germline V CDR1 and CDR2: DFQATT, SNEGSKA (reference sequence). CDR3 length: 14 amino acids. The J segment lost 6 bases and the V segment lost 2 bases, leaving 6 bases of the junction unmatched. CDR3 sequence: CSARRTGFGQPQHF. DNA of the CDR3: TGCAGTGCTAGACGGACAGGGTTCGGTCAGCCCCAGCATTTT.

This clonotype was found many times. The chain carries TRBV7-3 and TRBJ2-5, with D possibly being TRBD1 or TRBD2 (5 bases each). The CDR3 is made up of 13 amino acids. In germline, CDR1 is SGHTA, CDR2 FQGTGA. V gave up 5 bases and J gave up 5 bases, with 12 bases separating them. CDR3 amino acids: CASSGGVFETQYF. DNA of the CDR3: TGTGCCAGCAGCGGGGGAGTGTTCGAGACCCAGTACTTC.

This chain uses TRBV7-3 with TRBJ2-7, with D tentatively TRBD1 (5 bases). V was cut by 6 bases and J by 4 bases, with 13 bases left in between. CDR1 is SGHTA and CDR2 is FQGTGA in the germline V gene. CDR3 length: 13 amino acids. DNA of the CDR3: TGTGCCAGCAGACCCGGACAAACTTACGAGCAGTACTTC. Encoded protein: CASRPGQTYEQYF.

The genes are TRBV7-9 and TRBJ2-5; D might be TRBD1 or TRBD2, each matching 5 bases. The ends were cut back, 4 bases at V and 1 base at J, with 13 bases in the middle. The CDR3 runs 15 residues. Germline V CDR1 and CDR2: SEHNR, FQNEAQ (reference sequence). CDR3 in amino acids: CASSSSGPGQETQYF. CDR3 sequence (DNA): TGTGCCAGCAGCTCGTCGGGACCCGGCCAAGAGACCCAGTACTTC.

On this clonotype itself: It may be a read error: a sequence one base away is much more abundant. CDR3 in DNA: TGCAGTGCTAGACCGACGAAGGGCAGCCAAGAGGCCCAGTACTTC. Translation: CSARPTKGSQEAQYF. The rearrangement links TRBV20-1 to TRBJ2-5; D gene uncertain. Germline CDR1 reads DFQATT; CDR2 reads SNEGSKA (reference sequence). This CDR3 region has 15 residues.

Ten or more counts support this clonotype. This chain connects TRBV20-1 to TRBJ1-4; 9 bases agree with TRBD1. Germline values: CDR1 DFQATT, CDR2 SNEGSKA (reference sequence). V gave up 3 bases and J gave up 12 bases; unmatched junction bases: 11. This CDR3 comprises 14 residues. CDR3 DNA: TGCAGTGCTAGGGCCACCGGGACAGGGAGTGAACTGTTTTTT. It is translated as CSARATGTGSELFF.

The genes are TRBV10-3 and TRBJ1-1; possible D gene TRBD1, 6 bases. This CDR3 contains 11 residues. The V end lost 7 bases, the J end lost 12 bases, and 15 bases lay between the germline ends. CDR1 and CDR2 from the germline V gene are ENHRY and SYGVKD. This CDR3 reads CAIKGGADTFF. The DNA of the CDR3 is TGTGCCATCAAGGGGGGGGCGGATACTTTCTTT.

The V and J genes are TRBV20-1 and TRBJ1-1; no firm D call. The CDR3 spans 12 residues. Germline V CDR1 and CDR2: DFQATT, SNEGSKA (reference sequence). V shed 6 bases and J shed 7 bases, with 15 bases lying between them. The CDR3 DNA reads TGCAGTGCGCGTCAAGGGTTGGTTGAAGCTTTCTTT. Encoded protein: CSARQGLVEAFF.

This clonotype was detected ten times or more. The chain recombines TRBV10-2 with TRBJ1-1, with 9 bases aligning to TRBD1. Germline V gene lookup returns CDR1 WSHSY and CDR2 SAAADI. The CDR3 loop spans 12 amino acids. J lost 5 bases, V lost 8 bases, and 3 bases had no gene match. In DNA form, the CDR3 reads TGCGCCAGCCGACAGGGGGATACTGAAGCTTTCTTT. Protein sequence: CASRQGDTEAFF.

This clonotype was counted between two and nine times. The CDR3 DNA is TGTGCCACCAGTGATTTATCGGGCCGGGGGGGCCAAGAGACCCAGTACTTC. It specifies CATSDLSGRGGQETQYF. The rearrangement joins TRBV24-1 to TRBJ2-5; 8 bases are shared with TRBD2. CDR3 size: 17 residues. Trimming at V came to 1 base and at J to 1 base, leaving 7 bases not matched to a gene. Germline CDR1 reads KGHDR; CDR2 reads SFDVKD.

This clonotype has only a few counts. The CDR3 here is CASRSGPQNTEAFF. The DNA of the CDR3 is TGTGCCAGCAGATCCGGGCCACAGAACACTGAAGCTTTCTTT. V and J are TRBV10-3 and TRBJ1-1; D is unclear. With 10 bases removed from V and 1 base from J, the gap between germline ends came to 16 bases. CDR3 size: 14 residues. Germline lookup yields CDR1 ENHRY and CDR2 SYGVKD.

Written as DNA, the CDR3 is TGTGCCAGCAGGCCCGGGACAGGGTATGGTCTCGAGCAGTACTTC. Residues: CASRPGTGYGLEQYF. The V and J genes are TRBV25-1 and TRBJ2-7; TRBD1 matches at 9 bases. The CDR3 is 15 amino acids. Germline V gene lookup returns CDR1 MGHDK and CDR2 SYGVNS. J was trimmed by 6 bases and V by 6 bases; bases with no gene match: 12.

This sequence joins TRBV10-3 and TRBJ2-7; 10 bases map to TRBD1. The CDR3 is 15 amino acids. V was pared by 2 bases and J by 4 bases, with 5 bases of the junction left unmatched. The germline V gene encodes CDR1 ENHRY and CDR2 SYGVKD. CDR3 sequence (DNA): TGTGCCATCAGTGAGCGGACAGGGGGTCAATACGAGCAGTACTTC. Amino acids: CAISERTGGQYEQYF.

Only a few counts were recorded for this clonotype. The chain combines TRBV6-5 with TRBJ2-7; D is perhaps TRBD1 (6 bases). V dropped 5 bases and J dropped 2 bases, with 22 bases sitting between them. The CDR3 covers 17 residues. The germline CDR1 and CDR2 sequences are MNHEY and SVGAGI. The CDR3 DNA reads TGTGCCAGCAGTACCCACAAGAACCGGGACAAGCCCTACGAGCAGTACTTC. It translates to CASSTHKNRDKPYEQYF.

On this clonotype itself: Mismatch with germline at one junction end may stem from a read error. The chain links TRBV29-1 to TRBJ2-6, with D tentatively TRBD1 (6 bases). This CDR3 is 15 amino acids long. The V gene's germline CDR1 is SQVTM and CDR2 ANQGSEA. The CDR3 reads CSVEPQGIGDNVLTF. For the CDR3, the DNA is TGCAGCGTTGAACCTCAGGGGATAGGGGACAACGTCCTGACTTTC.

V usage is TRBV7-9 and J usage is TRBJ1-4; TRBD1 might be the D (5 bases). V dropped 6 bases and J dropped 3 bases, with 17 bases sitting between them. This CDR3 spans 16 amino acids. In germline, CDR1 is SEHNR, CDR2 FQNEAQ (reference sequence). CDR3 bases: TGTGCCAGCAGTCGTGCGGTCGGGGCTCCTAATGAAAAACTGTTTTTT. It yields the protein CASSRAVGAPNEKLFF.

This clonotype has only a few counts. The V and J genes are TRBV6-5 and TRBJ2-7, with D possibly TRBD2 on 6 matching bases. The CDR3 runs to 13 residues. Germline CDR1 reads MNHEY; CDR2 reads SVGAGI. V lost 5 bases and J lost 3, with 11 bases in between. The CDR3 DNA follows: TGTGCCAGCAGTCGGACTACGGTCTACGAGCAGTACTTC. This codes for CASSRTTVYEQYF.

This clonotype appeared a few times. The chain combines TRBV20-1 with TRBJ2-7; 7 nucleotides line up with TRBD2. Looked up from germline, CDR1 is DFQATT and CDR2 is SNEGSKA (reference sequence). The CDR3 contains 16 residues. J lost 5 bases, V lost 3 bases, and 16 bases had no gene match. CDR3: CSARTTWAGVPHEQYF. Written as DNA, the CDR3 is TGCAGTGCTAGGACCACCTGGGCGGGAGTTCCCCACGAGCAGTACTTC.

With respect to this clonotype: A much larger clonotype is one base distant, so this may be a read error. The chain combines TRBV7-9 with TRBJ2-5; D may match TRBD1 or TRBD2 (5 bases each). The CDR3 totals 13 residues. The V gene lost 5 bases and the J gene lost 9 bases, with 16 bases spanning the gap. From germline, CDR1 is SEHNR and CDR2 FQNEAQ (reference sequence). CDR3 sequence reads: CASSHGDGLAQYF. The DNA for the CDR3 is TGTGCCAGCAGCCACGGGGACGGATTGGCCCAGTACTTC.

About this clonotype itself: A much larger clone sits a single nucleotide away, making a read error possible. V and J are TRBV10-3 and TRBJ1-5; 8 bases agree with TRBD1. The J segment lost 5 bases and the V segment lost 5 bases, leaving 8 bases of the junction unmatched. The germline CDR1 and CDR2 sequences are ENHRY and SYGVKD. The CDR3 length is 15 residues. The CDR3 sequence is CAISIGQGGDQPQHF. The CDR3 DNA follows: TGTGCCATCAGTATAGGACAGGGTGGAGATCAGCCCCAGCATTTT.

The CDR3, as DNA: TGTGCCAGCAGCGTGGGACAGGGGGCCTACAATGAGCAGTTCTTC. Translation gives CASSVGQGAYNEQFF. The chain uses TRBV7-3 and TRBJ2-1, with TRBD1 matching over 11 bases. The length of the CDR3 is 15 residues. Germline-derived CDR1 and CDR2 are SGHTA and FQGTGA. Trimming removed 5 bases from V and 2 bases from J; junction bases left unmatched: 2.

The chain recombines TRBV6-6 with TRBJ2-7; perhaps TRBD2 as D (5 bases). Trimming removed 8 bases from V and 2 bases from J, with 7 bases in between. The germline V gene encodes CDR1 MNHNY and CDR2 SVGAGI (reference sequence). The CDR3 is 11 residues long. CDR3 protein: CASEEAYEQYF. The CDR3 DNA sequence: TGTGCCAGCGAGGAGGCCTACGAGCAGTACTTC.

This clonotype occurred a few times. The chain couples TRBV12-3 or TRBV12-4 to TRBJ2-5; no clear D gene. There are 14 residues in the CDR3. Deletions cut 3 bases from V and 0 bases from J, with 8 bases between. CDR3 in amino acids: CASSLMGYQETQYF. The CDR3 DNA follows: TGTGCCAGCAGTTTGATGGGCTACCAAGAGACCCAGTACTTC.

The chain is built from TRBV2 and TRBJ2-7; D is ambiguous. V shed 1 base and J shed 2 bases, with 6 bases lying between them. Per the germline V gene, CDR1 is SNHLY and CDR2 is FYNNEI. CDR3 size: 13 residues. DNA of the CDR3: TGTGCCAGCAGTGAAGACCAGACCTACGAGCAGTACTTC. Translated: CASSEDQTYEQYF.

This clonotype was seen many times. The V gene is TRBV12-3 or TRBV12-4, the J gene TRBJ1-2; D gene ambiguous. Deletions cut 5 bases from V and 4 bases from J, with 17 bases between. The CDR3 consists of 15 residues. The CDR3 nucleotides are TGTGCCAGCAGTCCACGCGGGCAGGCCGGCTATGGCTACACCTTC. This encodes CASSPRGQAGYGYTF.

The chain has TRBV2 and TRBJ1-1, with TRBD1 matching 7 bases. The CDR3 is made up of 13 amino acids. V shed 7 bases and J 0 bases; nucleotides not matched to a gene: 2. From germline, CDR1 is SNHLY and CDR2 FYNNEI. The CDR3 coding sequence is TGTGCCAGCATGGGACAGTTGAACACTGAAGCTTTCTTT. This sequence encodes CASMGQLNTEAFF.